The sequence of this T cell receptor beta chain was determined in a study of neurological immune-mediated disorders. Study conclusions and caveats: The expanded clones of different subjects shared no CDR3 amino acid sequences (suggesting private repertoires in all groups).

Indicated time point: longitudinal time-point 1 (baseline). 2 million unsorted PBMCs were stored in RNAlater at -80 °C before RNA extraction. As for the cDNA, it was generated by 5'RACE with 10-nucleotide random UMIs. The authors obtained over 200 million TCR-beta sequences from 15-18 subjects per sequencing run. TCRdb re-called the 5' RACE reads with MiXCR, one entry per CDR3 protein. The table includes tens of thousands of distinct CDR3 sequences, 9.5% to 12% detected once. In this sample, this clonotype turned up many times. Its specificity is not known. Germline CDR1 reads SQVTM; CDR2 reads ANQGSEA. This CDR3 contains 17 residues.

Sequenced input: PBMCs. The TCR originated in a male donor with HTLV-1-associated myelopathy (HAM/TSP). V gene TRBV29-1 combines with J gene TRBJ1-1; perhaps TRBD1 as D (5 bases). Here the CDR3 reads CGAGHNWHHNSNTEAFF. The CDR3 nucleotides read TGCGGGGCAGGACATAACTGGCACCACAACTCGAACACTGAAGCTTTCTTT.